The TCR beta chain described here comes from a study of CD8+ T cells in alopecia areata. The V segment lost 8 bases and the J segment 4 bases; nucleotides outside the gene matches: 10. The length of the CDR3 is 15 residues. CDR1 is MDHEN, CDR2 SYDVKM, per germline. Alopecia areata patients provided lesional scalp punch biopsies and peripheral blood. cDNA prepared by RNA extraction and subsequent reverse transcription served as the template for sequencing. Only in-frame clones appear in the TCRdb table, and some are missing; sequencing was by immunoSEQ multiplex PCR. The sample has 120,000 or so clones, around 45% seen once.

This TCR derives from a human donor with alopecia areata. The sequenced material came from NKG2D-low CD8+ T cells sorted from blood. The chain couples TRBV28 to TRBJ2-3, with 9 positions matching TRBD1. The CDR3 DNA is TGTGCCAGCCTTACAGGACAGGGGAGGGCAGATACGCAGTATTTT. It specifies CASLTGQGRADTQYF.